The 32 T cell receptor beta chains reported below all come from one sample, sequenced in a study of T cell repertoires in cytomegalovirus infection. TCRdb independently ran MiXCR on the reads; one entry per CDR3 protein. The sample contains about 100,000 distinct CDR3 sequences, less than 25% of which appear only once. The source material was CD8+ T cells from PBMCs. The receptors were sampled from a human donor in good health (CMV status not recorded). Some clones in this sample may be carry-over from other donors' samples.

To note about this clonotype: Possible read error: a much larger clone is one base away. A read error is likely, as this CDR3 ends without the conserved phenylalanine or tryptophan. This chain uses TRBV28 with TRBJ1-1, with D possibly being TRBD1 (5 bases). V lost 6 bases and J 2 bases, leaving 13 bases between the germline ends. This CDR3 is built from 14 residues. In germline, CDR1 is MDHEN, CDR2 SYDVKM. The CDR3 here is CASRQYRGNTEAFL. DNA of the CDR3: TGTGCCAGCAGGCAGTACCGGGGCAACACTGAAGCTTTCCTT.

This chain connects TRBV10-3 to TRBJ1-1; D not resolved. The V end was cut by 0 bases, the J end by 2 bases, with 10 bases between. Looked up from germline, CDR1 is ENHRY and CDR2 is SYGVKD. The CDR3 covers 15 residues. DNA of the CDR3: TGTGCCATCAGTGAGTCGACAACGTTAAACACTGAAGCTTTCTTT. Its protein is CAISESTTLNTEAFF.

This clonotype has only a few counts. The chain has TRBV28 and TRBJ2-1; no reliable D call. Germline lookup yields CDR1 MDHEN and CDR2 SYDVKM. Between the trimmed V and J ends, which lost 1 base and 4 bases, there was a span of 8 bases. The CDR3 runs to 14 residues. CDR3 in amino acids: CASSLFGQYNEQFF. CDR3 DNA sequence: TGTGCCAGCAGTTTATTTGGCCAGTACAATGAGCAGTTCTTC.

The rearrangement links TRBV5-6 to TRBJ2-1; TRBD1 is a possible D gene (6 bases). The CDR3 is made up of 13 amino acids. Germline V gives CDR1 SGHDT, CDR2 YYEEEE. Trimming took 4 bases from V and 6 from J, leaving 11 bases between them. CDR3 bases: TGTGCCAGCAGCCTGGTGACAGGCAATGAGCAGTTCTTC. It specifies CASSLVTGNEQFF.

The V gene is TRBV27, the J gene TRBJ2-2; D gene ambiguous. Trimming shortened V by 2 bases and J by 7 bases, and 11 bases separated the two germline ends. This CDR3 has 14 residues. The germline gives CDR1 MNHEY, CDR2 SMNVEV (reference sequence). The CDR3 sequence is CASSLALGGGELFF. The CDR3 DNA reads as TGTGCCAGCAGTTTAGCGTTGGGCGGCGGGGAGCTGTTTTTT.

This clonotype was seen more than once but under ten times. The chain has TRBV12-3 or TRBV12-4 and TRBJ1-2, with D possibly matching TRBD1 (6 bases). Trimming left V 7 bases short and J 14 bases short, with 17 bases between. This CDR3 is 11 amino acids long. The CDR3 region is CASKMDSGQTF. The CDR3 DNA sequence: TGTGCCAGCAAAATGGACAGCGGCCAAACCTTC.

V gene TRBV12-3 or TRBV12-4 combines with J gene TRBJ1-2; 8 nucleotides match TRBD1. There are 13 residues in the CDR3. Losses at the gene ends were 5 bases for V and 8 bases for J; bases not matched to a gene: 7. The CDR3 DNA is TGTGCCAGCAGTCCGACAGGGGCGGGAGGCTACACCTTC. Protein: CASSPTGAGGYTF.

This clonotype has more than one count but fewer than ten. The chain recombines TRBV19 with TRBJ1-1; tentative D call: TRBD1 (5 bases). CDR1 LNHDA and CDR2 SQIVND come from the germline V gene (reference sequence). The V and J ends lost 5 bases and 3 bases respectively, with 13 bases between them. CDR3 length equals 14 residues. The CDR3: CASSATDSDTEAFF. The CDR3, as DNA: TGTGCCAGTAGTGCAACAGACAGTGACACTGAAGCTTTCTTT.

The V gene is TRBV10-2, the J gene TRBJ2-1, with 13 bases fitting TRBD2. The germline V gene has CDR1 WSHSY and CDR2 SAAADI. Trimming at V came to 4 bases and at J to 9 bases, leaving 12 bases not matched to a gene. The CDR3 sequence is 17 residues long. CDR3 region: CASSGRTSGRNFGEQFF. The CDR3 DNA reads TGCGCCAGCAGTGGAAGGACTAGCGGGAGAAATTTTGGTGAGCAGTTCTTC.

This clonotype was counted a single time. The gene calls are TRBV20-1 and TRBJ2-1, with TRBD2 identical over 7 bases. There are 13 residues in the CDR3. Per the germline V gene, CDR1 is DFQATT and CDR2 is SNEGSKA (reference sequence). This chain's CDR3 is CSGASGISSEQFF. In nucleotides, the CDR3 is TGCAGCGGAGCTAGCGGCATTAGTAGTGAGCAGTTCTTC.

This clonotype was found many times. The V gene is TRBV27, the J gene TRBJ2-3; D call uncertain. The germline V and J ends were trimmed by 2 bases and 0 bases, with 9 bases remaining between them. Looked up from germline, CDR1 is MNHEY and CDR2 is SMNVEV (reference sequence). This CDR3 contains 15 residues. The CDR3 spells CASSLSGASTDTQYF. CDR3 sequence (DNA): TGTGCCAGCAGTTTAAGTGGCGCGAGCACAGATACGCAGTATTTT.

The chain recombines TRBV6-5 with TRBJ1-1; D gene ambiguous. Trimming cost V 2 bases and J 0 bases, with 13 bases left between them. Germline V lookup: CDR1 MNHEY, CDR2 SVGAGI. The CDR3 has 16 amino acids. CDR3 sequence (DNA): TGTGCCAGCAGTTACCTGTCCCGGGGTCTGAACACTGAAGCTTTCTTT. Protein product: CASSYLSRGLNTEAFF.

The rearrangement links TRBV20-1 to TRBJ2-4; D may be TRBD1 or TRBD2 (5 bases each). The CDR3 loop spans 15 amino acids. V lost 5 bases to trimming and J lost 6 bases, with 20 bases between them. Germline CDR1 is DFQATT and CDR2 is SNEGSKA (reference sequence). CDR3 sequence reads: CSAPPVGTAVNIQYF. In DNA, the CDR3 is TGCAGTGCTCCCCCTGTAGGGACGGCTGTAAACATTCAGTACTTC.

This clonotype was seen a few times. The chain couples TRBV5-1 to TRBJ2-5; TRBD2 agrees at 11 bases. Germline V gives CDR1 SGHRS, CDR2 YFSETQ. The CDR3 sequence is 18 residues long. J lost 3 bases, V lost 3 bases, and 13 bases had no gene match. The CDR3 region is CASSWDSKPTSGKETQYF. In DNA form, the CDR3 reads TGCGCCAGCAGCTGGGACAGTAAGCCGACTAGCGGGAAAGAGACCCAGTACTTC.

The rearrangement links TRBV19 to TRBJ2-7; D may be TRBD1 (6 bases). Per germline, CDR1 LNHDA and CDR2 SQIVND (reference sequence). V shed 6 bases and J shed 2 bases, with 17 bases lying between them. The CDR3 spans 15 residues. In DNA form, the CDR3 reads TGTGCCAGTAGCCCCTCACAGGGCTATCCCTACGAGCAGTACTTC. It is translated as CASSPSQGYPYEQYF.

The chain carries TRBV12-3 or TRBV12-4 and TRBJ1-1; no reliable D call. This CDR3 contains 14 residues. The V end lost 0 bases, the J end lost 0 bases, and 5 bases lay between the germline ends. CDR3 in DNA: TGTGCCAGCAGTTTAGCTCGATTGAACACTGAAGCTTTCTTT. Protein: CASSLARLNTEAFF.

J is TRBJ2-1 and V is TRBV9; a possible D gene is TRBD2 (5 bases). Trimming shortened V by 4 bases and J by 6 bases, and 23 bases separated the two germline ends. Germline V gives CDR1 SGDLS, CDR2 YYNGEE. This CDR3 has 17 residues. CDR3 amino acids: CASSPSGSWRTSNEQFF. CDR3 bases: TGTGCCAGCAGCCCGAGTGGAAGCTGGCGGACTTCCAATGAGCAGTTCTTC.

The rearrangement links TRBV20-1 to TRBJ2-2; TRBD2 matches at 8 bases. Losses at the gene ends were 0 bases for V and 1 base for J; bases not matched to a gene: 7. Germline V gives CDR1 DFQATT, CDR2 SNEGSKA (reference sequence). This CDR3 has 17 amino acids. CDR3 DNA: TGCAGTGCTAGAGATAGTTTAGCGGGACGGAACACCGGGGAGCTGTTTTTT. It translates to CSARDSLAGRNTGELFF.

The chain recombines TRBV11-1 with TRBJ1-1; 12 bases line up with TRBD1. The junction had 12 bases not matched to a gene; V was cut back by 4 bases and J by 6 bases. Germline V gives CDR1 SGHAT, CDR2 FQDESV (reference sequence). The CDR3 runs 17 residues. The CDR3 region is CASSSGQGALLASEAFF. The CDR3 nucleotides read TGTGCCAGCAGCTCGGGACAGGGGGCGCTGCTGGCCTCTGAAGCTTTCTTT. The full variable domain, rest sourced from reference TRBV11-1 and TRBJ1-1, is EAEVAQSPRYKITEKSQAVAFWCDPISGHATLYWYRQILGQGPELLVQFQDESVVDDSQLPKDRFSAERLKGVDSTLKIQPAELGDSAMYLCASSSGQGALLASEAFFGQGTRLTVV.

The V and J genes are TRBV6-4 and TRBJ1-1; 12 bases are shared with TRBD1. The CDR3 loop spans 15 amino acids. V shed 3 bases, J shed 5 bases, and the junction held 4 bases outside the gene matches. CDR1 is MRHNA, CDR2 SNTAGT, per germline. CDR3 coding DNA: TGTGCCAGCAGTGAAGGGACAGGGGGCAGGACTGAAGCTTTCTTT. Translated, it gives CASSEGTGGRTEAFF.

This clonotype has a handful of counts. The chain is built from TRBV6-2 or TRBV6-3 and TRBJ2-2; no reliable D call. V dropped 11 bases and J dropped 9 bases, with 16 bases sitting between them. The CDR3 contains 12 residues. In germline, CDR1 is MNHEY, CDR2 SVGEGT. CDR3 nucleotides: TGTGCCGAATCTGGAGACTCTAGGGAGCTGTTTTTT. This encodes CAESGDSRELFF.

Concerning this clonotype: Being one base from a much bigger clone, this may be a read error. The chain's CDR3 is CARSPRDRVSNEQFF. The CDR3 DNA is TGTGCCCGCAGTCCCCGGGACAGGGTTAGCAATGAGCAGTTCTTC. The chain joins TRBV2 to TRBJ2-1; 9 bases match TRBD1. Germline V gene lookup returns CDR1 SNHLY and CDR2 FYNNEI. The CDR3 loop spans 15 amino acids.

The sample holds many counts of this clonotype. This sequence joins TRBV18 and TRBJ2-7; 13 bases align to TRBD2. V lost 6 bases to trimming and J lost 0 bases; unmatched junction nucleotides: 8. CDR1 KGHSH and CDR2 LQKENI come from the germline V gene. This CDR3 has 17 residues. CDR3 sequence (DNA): TGTGCCAGCTCTCCGACTAGCGGGGGGACTAGCTCCTACGAGCAGTACTTC. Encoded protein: CASSPTSGGTSSYEQYF.

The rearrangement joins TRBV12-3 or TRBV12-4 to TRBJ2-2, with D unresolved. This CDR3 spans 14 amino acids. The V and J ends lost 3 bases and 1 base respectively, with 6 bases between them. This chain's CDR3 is CASSLSGNTGELFF. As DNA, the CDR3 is TGTGCCAGCAGTTTGTCTGGGAACACCGGGGAGCTGTTTTTT.

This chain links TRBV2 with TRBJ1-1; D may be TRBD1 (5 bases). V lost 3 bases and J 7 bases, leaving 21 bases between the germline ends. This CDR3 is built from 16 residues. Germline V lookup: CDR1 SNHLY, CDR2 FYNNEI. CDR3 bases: TGTGCCAGCAGTGACCCAGGGACTCCCGGGGGGAATGAAGCTTTCTTT. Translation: CASSDPGTPGGNEAFF.

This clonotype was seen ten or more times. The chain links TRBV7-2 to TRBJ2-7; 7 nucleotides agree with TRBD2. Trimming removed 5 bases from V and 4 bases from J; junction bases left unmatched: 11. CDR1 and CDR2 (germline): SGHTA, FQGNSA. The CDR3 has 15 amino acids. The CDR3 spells CASSLLGGGSYEQYF. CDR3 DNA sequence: TGTGCCAGCAGCCTACTGGGCGGGGGTTCTTACGAGCAGTACTTC.

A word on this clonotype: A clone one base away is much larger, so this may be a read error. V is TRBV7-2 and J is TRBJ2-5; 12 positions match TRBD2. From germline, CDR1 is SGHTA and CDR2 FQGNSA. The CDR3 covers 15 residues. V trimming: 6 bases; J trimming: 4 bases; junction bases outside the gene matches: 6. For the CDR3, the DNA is TGTGCCAGCAGGTTAACTAGCGGGGGGCGAGAGACCCAGTACTTC. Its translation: CASRLTSGGRETQYF.

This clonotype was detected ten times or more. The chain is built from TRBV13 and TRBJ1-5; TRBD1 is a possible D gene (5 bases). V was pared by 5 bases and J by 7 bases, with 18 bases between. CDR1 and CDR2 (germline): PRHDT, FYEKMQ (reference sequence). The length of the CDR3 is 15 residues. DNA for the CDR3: TGTGCCAGCAGCACCACCCAGGGAGGGTGGCAGCCCCAGCATTTT. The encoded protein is CASSTTQGGWQPQHF. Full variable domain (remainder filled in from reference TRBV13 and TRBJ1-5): AAGVIQSPRHLIKEKRETATLKCYPIPRHDTVYWYQQGPGQDPQFLISFYEKMQSDKGSIPDRFSAQQFSDYHSELNMSSLELGDSALYFCASSTTQGGWQPQHFGDGTRLSIL.

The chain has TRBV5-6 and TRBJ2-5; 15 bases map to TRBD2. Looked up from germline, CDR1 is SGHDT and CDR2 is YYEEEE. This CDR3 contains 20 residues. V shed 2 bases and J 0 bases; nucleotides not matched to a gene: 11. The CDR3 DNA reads TGTGCCAGCAGCTTAGATTTCGGACTAGCGGGAGGGCCGCACCAAGAGACCCAGTACTTC. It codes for CASSLDFGLAGGPHQETQYF.

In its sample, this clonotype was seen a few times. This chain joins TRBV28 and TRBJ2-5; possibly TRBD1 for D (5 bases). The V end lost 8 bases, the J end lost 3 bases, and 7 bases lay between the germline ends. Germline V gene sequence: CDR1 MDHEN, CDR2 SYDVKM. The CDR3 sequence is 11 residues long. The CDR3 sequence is CASLGEETQYF. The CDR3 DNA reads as TGTGCCAGCCTAGGGGAAGAGACCCAGTACTTC.

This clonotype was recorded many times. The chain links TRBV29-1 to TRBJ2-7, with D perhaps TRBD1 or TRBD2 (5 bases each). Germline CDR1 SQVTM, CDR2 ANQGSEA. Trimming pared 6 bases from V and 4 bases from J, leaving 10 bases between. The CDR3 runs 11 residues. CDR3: CSVGTDYEQYF. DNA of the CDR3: TGCAGCGTGGGGACGGATTACGAGCAGTACTTC.

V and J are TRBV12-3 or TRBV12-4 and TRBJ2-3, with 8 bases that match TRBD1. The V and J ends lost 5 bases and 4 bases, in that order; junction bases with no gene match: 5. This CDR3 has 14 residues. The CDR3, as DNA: TGTGCCAGCAGTCGCGGACAGGGTCCAGATACGCAGTATTTT. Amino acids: CASSRGQGPDTQYF.